The present T cell receptor (beta chain) was sequenced within a study of T cells in localized non-small cell lung cancer. Study-level findings and limits: Sequencing was restricted to one tumor region; therefore, heterogeneity remains possible.

Assay: immunoSEQ multiplex PCR; the TCRdb copy retains only in-frame clones and omits some. The table has 25,000 or so clones, more than 75% seen once. The germline V gene has CDR1 SGHTA and CDR2 FQGNSA. With 3 bases removed from V and 5 bases from J, the gap between germline ends came to 11 bases. The CDR3 is 13 amino acids. Notes on this clone: Its antigen is unidentified.

The specimen comprised PBMCs, sampled before any cancer treatment. The sequence was obtained from a man aged 35 to 69 with stage II lung adenocarcinoma. V and J are TRBV7-2 and TRBJ2-7; D possibly corresponds to TRBD2 (6 bases). In nucleotides, the CDR3 is TGTGCCAGCAGCTTTCGGGGGTCGGACGAGCAGTACTTC. Residues: CASSFRGSDEQYF.